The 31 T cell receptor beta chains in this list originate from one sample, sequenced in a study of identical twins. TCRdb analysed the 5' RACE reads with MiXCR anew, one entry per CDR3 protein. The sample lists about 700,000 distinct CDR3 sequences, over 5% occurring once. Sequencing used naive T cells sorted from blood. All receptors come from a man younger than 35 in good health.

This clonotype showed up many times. DNA of the CDR3: TGTGCCAGCAGTTTTCAGGGGGCCGGGACAGATACGCAGTATTTT. This encodes CASSFQGAGTDTQYF. The chain couples TRBV6-5 to TRBJ2-3, with 8 bases that match TRBD1. The CDR3 extends over 15 amino acids. V lost 4 bases, J lost 3 bases, and 6 bases stayed unmatched. Germline V lookup: CDR1 MNHEY, CDR2 SVGAGI.

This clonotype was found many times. CDR3 DNA sequence: TGCAGCGTGGCGATAAACACTGAAGCTTTCTTT. Translation gives CSVAINTEAFF. The chain links TRBV29-1 to TRBJ1-1; no reliable D call. Germline values: CDR1 SQVTM, CDR2 ANQGSEA. The CDR3 sequence is 11 residues long. V gave up 6 bases and J gave up 2 bases, with 7 bases separating them.

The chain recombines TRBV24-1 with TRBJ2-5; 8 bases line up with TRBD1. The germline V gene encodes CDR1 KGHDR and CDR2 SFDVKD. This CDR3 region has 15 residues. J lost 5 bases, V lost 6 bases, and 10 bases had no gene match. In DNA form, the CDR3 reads TGTGCCACCAGTCTCACGGGCAGGGGGCTGGAGACCCAGTACTTC. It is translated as CATSLTGRGLETQYF.

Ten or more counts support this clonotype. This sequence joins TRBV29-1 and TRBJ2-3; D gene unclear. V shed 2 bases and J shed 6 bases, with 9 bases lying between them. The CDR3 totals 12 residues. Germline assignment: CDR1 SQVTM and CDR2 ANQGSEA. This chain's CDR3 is CSVEKLGDTQYF. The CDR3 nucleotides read TGCAGCGTTGAAAAGTTGGGGGATACGCAGTATTTT.

CDR3 in amino acids: CASSLSFGEQYF. DNA for the CDR3: TGTGCCAGCAGCTTATCGTTCGGCGAGCAGTACTTC. The chain is built from TRBV7-9 and TRBJ2-7; D is unclear. The V end lost 2 bases, the J end lost 6 bases, and 8 bases lay between the germline ends. The CDR3 has 12 residues. Per germline, CDR1 SEHNR and CDR2 FQNEAQ (reference sequence). Using reference TRBV7-9 and TRBJ2-7 for the parts outside the CDR3, the full variable domain is DTGVSQNPRHKITKRGQNVTFRCDPISEHNRLYWYRQTLGQGPEFLTYFQNEAQLEKSRLLSDRFSAERPKGSFSTLEIQRTEQGDSAMYLCASSLSFGEQYFGPGTRLTVT.

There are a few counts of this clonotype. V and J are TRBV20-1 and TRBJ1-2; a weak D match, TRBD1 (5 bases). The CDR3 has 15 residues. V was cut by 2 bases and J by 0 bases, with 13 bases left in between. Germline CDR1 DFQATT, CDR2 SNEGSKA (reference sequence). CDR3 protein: CSARRPGQTNYGYTF. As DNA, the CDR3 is TGCAGTGCTAGAAGACCGGGGCAGACTAACTATGGCTACACCTTC.

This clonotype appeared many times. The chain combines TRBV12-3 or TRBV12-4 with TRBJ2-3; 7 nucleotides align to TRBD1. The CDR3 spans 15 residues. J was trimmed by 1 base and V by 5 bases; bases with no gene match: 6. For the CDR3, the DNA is TGTGCCAGCAGTGCAAGACAGGGACGCACAGATACGCAGTATTTT. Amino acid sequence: CASSARQGRTDTQYF.

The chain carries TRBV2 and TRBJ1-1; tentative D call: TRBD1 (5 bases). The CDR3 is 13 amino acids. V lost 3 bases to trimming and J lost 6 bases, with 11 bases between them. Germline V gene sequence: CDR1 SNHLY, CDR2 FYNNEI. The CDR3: CASSEEGKPEAFF. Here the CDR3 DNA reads TGTGCCAGCAGTGAGGAGGGGAAGCCTGAAGCTTTCTTT.

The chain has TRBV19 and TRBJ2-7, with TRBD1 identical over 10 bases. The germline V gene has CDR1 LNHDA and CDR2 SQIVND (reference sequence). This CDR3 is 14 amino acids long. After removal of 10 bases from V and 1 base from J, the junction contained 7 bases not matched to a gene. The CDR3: CAKLRDRGSYEQYF. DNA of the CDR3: TGTGCCAAACTCCGGGACAGGGGTTCCTACGAGCAGTACTTC.

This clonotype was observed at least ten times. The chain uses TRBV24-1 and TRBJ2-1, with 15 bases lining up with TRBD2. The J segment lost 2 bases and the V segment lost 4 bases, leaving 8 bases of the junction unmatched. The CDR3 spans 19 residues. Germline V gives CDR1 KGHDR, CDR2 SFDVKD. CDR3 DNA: TGTGCCACCAGTGACTCCGGGACTAGCGGGAGGAACCCCTACAATGAGCAGTTCTTC. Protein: CATSDSGTSGRNPYNEQFF.

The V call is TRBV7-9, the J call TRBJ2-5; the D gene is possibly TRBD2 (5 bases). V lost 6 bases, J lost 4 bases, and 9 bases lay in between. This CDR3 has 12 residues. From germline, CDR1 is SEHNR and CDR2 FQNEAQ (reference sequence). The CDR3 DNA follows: TGTGCCAGCAGGCGGGCAACAGAGACCCAGTACTTC. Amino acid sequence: CASRRATETQYF.

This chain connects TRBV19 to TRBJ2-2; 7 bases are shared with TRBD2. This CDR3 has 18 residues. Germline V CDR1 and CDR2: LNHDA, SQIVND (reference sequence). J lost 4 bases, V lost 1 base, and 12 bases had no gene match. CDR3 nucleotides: TGTGCCAGTAGTATAGGTCCTGGGAGGGAATGGCGCACCGGGGAGCTGTTTTTT. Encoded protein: CASSIGPGREWRTGELFF.

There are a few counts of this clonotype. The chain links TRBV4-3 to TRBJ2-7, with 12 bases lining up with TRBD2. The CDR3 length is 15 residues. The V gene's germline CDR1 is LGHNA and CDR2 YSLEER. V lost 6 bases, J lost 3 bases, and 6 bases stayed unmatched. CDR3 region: CASRKETSGSYEQYF. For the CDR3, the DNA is TGCGCCAGCAGGAAAGAGACTAGCGGGAGCTACGAGCAGTACTTC.

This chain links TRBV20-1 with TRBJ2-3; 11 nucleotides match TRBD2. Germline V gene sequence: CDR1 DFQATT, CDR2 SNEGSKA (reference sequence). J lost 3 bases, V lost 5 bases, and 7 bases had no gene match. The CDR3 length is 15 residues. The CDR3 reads CSAHILAGVTDTQYF. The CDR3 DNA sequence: TGCAGTGCTCATATACTAGCGGGAGTGACAGATACGCAGTATTTT.

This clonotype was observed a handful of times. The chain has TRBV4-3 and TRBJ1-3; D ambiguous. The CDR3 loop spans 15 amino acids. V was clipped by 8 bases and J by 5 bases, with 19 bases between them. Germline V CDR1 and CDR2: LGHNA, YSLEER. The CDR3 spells CASGTTGKGRNTIYF. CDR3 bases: TGCGCCAGCGGAACGACGGGAAAAGGCAGAAACACCATATATTTT.

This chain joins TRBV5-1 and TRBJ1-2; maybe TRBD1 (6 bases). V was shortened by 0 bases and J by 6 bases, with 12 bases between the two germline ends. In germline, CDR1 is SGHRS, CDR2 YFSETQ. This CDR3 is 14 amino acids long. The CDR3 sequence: CASSLEDSSDGYTF. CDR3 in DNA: TGCGCCAGCAGCTTGGAGGACAGTTCCGATGGCTACACCTTC.

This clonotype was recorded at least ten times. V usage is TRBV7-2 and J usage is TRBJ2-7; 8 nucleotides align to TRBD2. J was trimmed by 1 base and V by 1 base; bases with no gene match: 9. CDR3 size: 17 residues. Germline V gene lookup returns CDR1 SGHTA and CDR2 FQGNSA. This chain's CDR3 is CASSLVIAGTFSYEQYF. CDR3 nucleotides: TGTGCCAGCAGCTTAGTAATAGCGGGAACATTTTCCTACGAGCAGTACTTC.

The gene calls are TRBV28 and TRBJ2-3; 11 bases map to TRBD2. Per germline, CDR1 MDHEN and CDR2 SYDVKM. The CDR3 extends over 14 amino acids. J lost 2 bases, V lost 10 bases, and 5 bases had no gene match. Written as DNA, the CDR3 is TGTGCCACCATGACTAGCGGGGTCACAGATACGCAGTATTTT. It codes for CATMTSGVTDTQYF.

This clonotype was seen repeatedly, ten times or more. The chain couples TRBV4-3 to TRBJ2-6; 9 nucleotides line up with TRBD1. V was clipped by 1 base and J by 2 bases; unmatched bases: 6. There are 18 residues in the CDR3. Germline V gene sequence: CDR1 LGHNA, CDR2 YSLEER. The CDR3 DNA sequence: TGCGCCAGCAGCCAAGTGGGACAGGGACTTGCTGGGGCCAACGTCCTGACTTTC. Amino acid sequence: CASSQVGQGLAGANVLTF.

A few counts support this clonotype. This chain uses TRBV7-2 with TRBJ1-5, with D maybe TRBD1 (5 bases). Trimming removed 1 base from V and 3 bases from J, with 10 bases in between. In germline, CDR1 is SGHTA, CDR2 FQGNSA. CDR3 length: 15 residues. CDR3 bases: TGTGCCAGCAGCTTAGGACAGAACCTCAATCAGCCCCAGCATTTT. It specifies CASSLGQNLNQPQHF.

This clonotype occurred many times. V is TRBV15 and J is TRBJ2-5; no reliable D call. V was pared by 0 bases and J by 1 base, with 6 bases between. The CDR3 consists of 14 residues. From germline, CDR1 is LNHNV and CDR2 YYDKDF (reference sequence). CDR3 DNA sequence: TGTGCCACCAGCAGAGATACCATCCAAGAGACCCAGTACTTC. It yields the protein CATSRDTIQETQYF.

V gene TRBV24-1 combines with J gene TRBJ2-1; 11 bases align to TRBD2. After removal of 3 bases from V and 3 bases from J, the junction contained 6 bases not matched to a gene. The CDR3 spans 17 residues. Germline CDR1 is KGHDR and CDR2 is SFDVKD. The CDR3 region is CATSDALAGGHYNEQFF. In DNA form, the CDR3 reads TGTGCCACCAGTGATGCCCTAGCGGGAGGCCACTACAATGAGCAGTTCTTC.

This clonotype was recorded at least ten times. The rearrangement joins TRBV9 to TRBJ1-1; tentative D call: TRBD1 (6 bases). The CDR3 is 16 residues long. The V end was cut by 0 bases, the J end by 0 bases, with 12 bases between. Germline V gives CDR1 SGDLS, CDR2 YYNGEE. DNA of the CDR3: TGTGCCAGCAGCGTAGTTGGGGGGCTCATGAACACTGAAGCTTTCTTT. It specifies CASSVVGGLMNTEAFF.

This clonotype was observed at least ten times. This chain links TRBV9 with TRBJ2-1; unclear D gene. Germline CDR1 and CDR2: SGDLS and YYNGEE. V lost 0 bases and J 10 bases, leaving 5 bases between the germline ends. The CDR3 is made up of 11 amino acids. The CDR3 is CASSVDVEQFF. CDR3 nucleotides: TGTGCCAGCAGCGTAGATGTGGAGCAGTTCTTC.

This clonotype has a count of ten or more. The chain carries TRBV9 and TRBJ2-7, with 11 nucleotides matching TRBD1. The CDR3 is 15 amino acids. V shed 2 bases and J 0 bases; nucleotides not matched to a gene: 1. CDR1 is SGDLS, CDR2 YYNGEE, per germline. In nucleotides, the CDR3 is TGTGCCAGCAGCGTCGGGACAGGGGGCTCCTACGAGCAGTACTTC. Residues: CASSVGTGGSYEQYF.

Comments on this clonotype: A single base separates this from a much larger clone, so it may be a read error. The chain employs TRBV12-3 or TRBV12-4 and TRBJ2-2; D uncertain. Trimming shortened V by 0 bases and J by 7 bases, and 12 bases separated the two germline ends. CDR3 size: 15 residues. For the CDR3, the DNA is TGTGCCAGCAGTTTAGCGGTTCAGTCGATCGGGGAGCTGTTTTTT. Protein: CASSLAVQSIGELFF.

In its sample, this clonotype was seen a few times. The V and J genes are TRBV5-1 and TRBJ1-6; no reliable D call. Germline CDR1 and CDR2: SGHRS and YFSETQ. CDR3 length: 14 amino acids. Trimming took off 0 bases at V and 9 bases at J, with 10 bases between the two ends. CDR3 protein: CASSLEQRGSPLHF. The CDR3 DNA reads TGCGCCAGCAGCTTGGAACAGCGGGGTTCACCCCTCCACTTT. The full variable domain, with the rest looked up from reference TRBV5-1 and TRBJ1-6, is KAGVTQTPRYLIKTRGQQVTLSCSPISGHRSVSWYQQTPGQGLQFLFEYFSETQRNKGNFPGRFSGRQFSNSRSEMNVSTLELGDSALYLCASSLEQRGSPLHFGNGTRLTVT.

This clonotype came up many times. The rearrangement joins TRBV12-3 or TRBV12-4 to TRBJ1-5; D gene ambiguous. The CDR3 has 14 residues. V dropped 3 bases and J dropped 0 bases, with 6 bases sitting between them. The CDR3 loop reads CASSFLGSNQPQHF. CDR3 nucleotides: TGTGCCAGCAGTTTCCTCGGTAGCAATCAGCCCCAGCATTTT.

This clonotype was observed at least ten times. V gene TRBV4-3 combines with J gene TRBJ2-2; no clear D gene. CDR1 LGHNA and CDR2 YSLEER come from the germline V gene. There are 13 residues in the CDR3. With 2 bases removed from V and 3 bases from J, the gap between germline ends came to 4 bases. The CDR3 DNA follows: TGCGCCAGCAGCCAACCGTACACCGGGGAGCTGTTTTTT. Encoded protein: CASSQPYTGELFF.

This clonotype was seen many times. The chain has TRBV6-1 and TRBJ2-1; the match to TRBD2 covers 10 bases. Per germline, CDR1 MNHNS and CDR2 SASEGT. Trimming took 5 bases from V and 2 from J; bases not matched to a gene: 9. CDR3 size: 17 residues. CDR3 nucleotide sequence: TGTGCCAGCAGTACGATCAGAGCGGGAGGGCCCTACAATGAGCAGTTCTTC. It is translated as CASSTIRAGGPYNEQFF.

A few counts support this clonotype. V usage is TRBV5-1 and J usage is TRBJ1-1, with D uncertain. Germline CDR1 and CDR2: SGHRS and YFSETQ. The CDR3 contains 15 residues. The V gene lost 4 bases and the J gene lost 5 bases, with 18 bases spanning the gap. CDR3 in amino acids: CASSPRVGGSTEAFF. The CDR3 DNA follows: TGCGCCAGCAGCCCGAGGGTGGGAGGGAGTACTGAAGCTTTCTTT.